A single sample is the source of the 26 T cell receptor beta chains below, sequenced in a study of T cell changes during pregnancy in multiple sclerosis. Method: immunoSEQ multiplex PCR; TCRdb's copy keeps in-frame clones and lacks some. The sample includes fewer than 45,000 clones, approximately 91% of them seen just once. The sequences come from peripheral blood, collected in the second trimester of pregnancy. Receptors originate from a female donor in good health, enrolled as a control in a pregnancy study.

J is TRBJ2-3 and V is TRBV15, with 8 bases matching TRBD2. Germline lookup yields CDR1 LNHNV and CDR2 YYDKDF (reference sequence). The CDR3 runs 16 residues. V trimming: 0 bases; J trimming: 1 base; junction bases outside the gene matches: 3. The CDR3: CATSRESGGGTDTQYF. In nucleotides, the CDR3 is TGTGCCACCAGCAGAGAAAGCGGGGGTGGCACAGATACGCAGTATTTT.

V usage is TRBV10-3 and J usage is TRBJ1-1; D is perhaps TRBD1 (6 bases). The CDR3 consists of 12 residues. Germline loops: CDR1 ENHRY, CDR2 SYGVKD. Trimming shortened V by 10 bases and J by 1 base, and 10 bases separated the two germline ends. CDR3 sequence reads: CATGQSNTEAFF. The CDR3, as DNA: TGTGCCACCGGACAGTCGAACACTGAAGCTTTCTTT.

The chain links TRBV13 to TRBJ2-7; D is unresolved. Germline V gene data show CDR1 as PRHDT and CDR2 as FYEKMQ (reference sequence). V was shortened by 5 bases and J by 6 bases, with 11 bases between the two germline ends. This CDR3 has 12 amino acids. The CDR3 sequence is CASSPRYGEQYF. CDR3 DNA: TGTGCCAGCAGCCCGCGGTACGGCGAGCAGTACTTC.

This chain links TRBV7-2 with TRBJ2-1, with 9 positions matching TRBD2. From germline, CDR1 is SGHTA and CDR2 FQGNSA. The CDR3 totals 15 residues. With 1 base clipped from V and 6 bases from J, the junction kept 4 bases outside the gene matches. DNA of the CDR3: TGTGCCAGCAGCTTAGTTGGCGGGGGGGGCAATGAGCAGTTCTTC. Its protein is CASSLVGGGGNEQFF.

The DNA for the CDR3 is TGCAGCTCTCCCGGCCCCGGGGCAGATACGCAGTATTTT. Translation gives CSSPGPGADTQYF. The chain uses TRBV29-1 and TRBJ2-3, with a weak D call TRBD2 (5 bases). Germline values: CDR1 SQVTM, CDR2 ANQGSEA. The CDR3 spans 13 residues. V was pared by 8 bases and J by 4 bases, with 16 bases between.

The chain recombines TRBV7-8 with TRBJ1-1; no firm D call. V dropped 7 bases and J dropped 7 bases, with 19 bases sitting between them. This CDR3 has 14 amino acids. CDR1 is SGHVS, CDR2 FQNEAQ, per germline. CDR3 region: CASTLSEKAGEAFF. The DNA for the CDR3 is TGTGCCAGCACACTGTCCGAAAAGGCGGGTGAAGCTTTCTTT.

This sequence joins TRBV5-1 and TRBJ2-3, with 10 nucleotides matching TRBD2. Germline CDR1 and CDR2: SGHRS and YFSETQ. This CDR3 contains 17 residues. J lost 2 bases, V lost 1 base, and 7 bases had no gene match. The CDR3 reads CASSLISGRSITDTQYF. The DNA for the CDR3 is TGCGCCAGCAGCTTGATTAGCGGGAGGTCGATCACAGATACGCAGTATTTT. The full variable domain, rest sourced from reference TRBV5-1 and TRBJ2-3, is KAGVTQTPRYLIKTRGQQVTLSCSPISGHRSVSWYQQTPGQGLQFLFEYFSETQRNKGNFPGRFSGRQFSNSRSEMNVSTLELGDSALYLCASSLISGRSITDTQYFGPGTRLTVL.

The rearrangement links TRBV15 to TRBJ1-2; no firm D call. The CDR3 sequence is 16 residues long. Looked up from germline, CDR1 is LNHNV and CDR2 is YYDKDF (reference sequence). Deletions cut 0 bases from V and 4 bases from J, with 15 bases between. The CDR3 sequence: CATSRDRLTHPYGYTF. The CDR3, as DNA: TGTGCCACCAGCAGAGATCGACTCACCCATCCCTATGGCTACACCTTC.

The chain joins TRBV19 to TRBJ2-1; unclear D gene. Trimming left V 7 bases short and J 0 bases short, with 7 bases between. Germline V gene sequence: CDR1 LNHDA, CDR2 SQIVND (reference sequence). The CDR3 is 13 residues long. This CDR3 reads CASTPSSYNEQFF. The CDR3 bases are TGTGCCAGTACCCCGAGCTCCTACAATGAGCAGTTCTTC.

The CDR3 DNA reads as TGTGCCAGCAGTGCCACAGGGTTGGGTGAAAAACTGTTTTTT. Translation: CASSATGLGEKLFF. J is TRBJ1-4 and V is TRBV6-6; tentatively, D is TRBD1 (6 bases). The V gene lost 5 bases and the J gene lost 7 bases, with 14 bases spanning the gap. Germline CDR1 and CDR2: MNHNY and SVGAGI (reference sequence). The CDR3 length is 14 residues.

This clone was seen once. The chain has TRBV5-1 and TRBJ2-7; possibly TRBD2 for D (5 bases). This CDR3 region has 13 residues. V was clipped by 7 bases and J by 0 bases, with 11 bases between them. Germline V gene lookup returns CDR1 SGHRS and CDR2 YFSETQ. The CDR3 loop reads CASRGLPSYEQYF. CDR3 DNA: TGCGCCAGCCGAGGACTTCCCTCCTACGAGCAGTACTTC.

V is TRBV5-1 and J is TRBJ2-2; D gene ambiguous. The CDR3 runs to 13 residues. Germline assignment: CDR1 SGHRS and CDR2 YFSETQ. Trimming took off 2 bases at V and 5 bases at J, with 7 bases between the two ends. The CDR3 coding sequence is TGCGCCAGCAGCTTCTCAGGAACCGGGGAGCTGTTTTTT. Its protein is CASSFSGTGELFF.

The V gene is TRBV5-8, the J gene TRBJ2-2, with 7 bases identical to TRBD2. V shed 0 bases, J shed 2 bases, and the junction held 7 bases outside the gene matches. This CDR3 contains 17 residues. The germline CDR1 and CDR2 sequences are SGHTS and YDEGEE. CDR3 in amino acids: CASSLGRLAENTGELFF. The DNA of the CDR3 is TGTGCCAGCAGCTTGGGACGGCTAGCGGAAAACACCGGGGAGCTGTTTTTT.

This sequence joins TRBV9 and TRBJ2-5, with a possible D match to TRBD1 (5 bases). V was cut by 3 bases and J by 5 bases, with 11 bases left in between. The CDR3 loop spans 13 amino acids. Germline CDR1 and CDR2: SGDLS and YYNGEE. CDR3 nucleotides: TGTGCCAGCAGCGCGACAGTGAGGGAGACCCAGTACTTC. This codes for CASSATVRETQYF.

V usage is TRBV7-2 and J usage is TRBJ2-2, with D perhaps matching TRBD2 (6 bases). V was trimmed by 2 bases and J by 1 base, leaving 11 bases between them. Germline V gene lookup returns CDR1 SGHTA and CDR2 FQGNSA. The CDR3 length is 16 residues. The CDR3 sequence is CASSLPGLRNTGELFF. CDR3 in DNA: TGTGCCAGCAGCTTACCGGGACTCAGGAACACCGGGGAGCTGTTTTTT.

This clone was counted a few times. The chain links TRBV5-1 to TRBJ1-1; D perhaps matches TRBD1 (5 bases). Germline CDR1 reads SGHRS; CDR2 reads YFSETQ. The CDR3 totals 16 residues. Trimming left V 1 base short and J 1 base short, with 14 bases between. The CDR3 sequence is CASSLFGGAGNTEAFF. As DNA, the CDR3 is TGCGCCAGCAGCTTGTTCGGAGGGGCGGGGAACACTGAAGCTTTCTTT.

This clone is judged medium-sized (0.01 to 0.1%). The V call is TRBV6-5, the J call TRBJ1-5; 9 bases are a match to TRBD1. V lost 5 bases and J lost 2; bases outside the gene matches: 4. The germline V gene has CDR1 MNHEY and CDR2 SVGAGI. The CDR3 is made up of 15 amino acids. CDR3 DNA: TGTGCCAGCAGTCCCGGGACAGGGCGCAATCAGCCCCAGCATTTT. As protein: CASSPGTGRNQPQHF.

V is TRBV6-4 and J is TRBJ1-5, with D perhaps TRBD1 (5 bases). The V end lost 8 bases, the J end lost 0 bases, and 17 bases lay between the germline ends. This CDR3 comprises 16 residues. Germline values: CDR1 MRHNA, CDR2 SNTAGT. CDR3 sequence reads: CASGGGSLDSNQPQHF. CDR3 coding DNA: TGTGCCAGCGGGGGGGGGTCCTTAGATAGCAATCAGCCCCAGCATTTT.

The gene calls are TRBV19 and TRBJ2-7; 12 bases fit TRBD1. The trim removed 6 bases at V and 2 bases at J, leaving 2 bases unmatched. The germline V gene encodes CDR1 LNHDA and CDR2 SQIVND (reference sequence). CDR3 length equals 14 residues. The CDR3 loop reads CASSGTGGTYEQYF. The DNA of the CDR3 is TGTGCCAGTAGCGGGACAGGGGGCACCTACGAGCAGTACTTC.

This clone is classed as medium-sized. The chain uses TRBV6-6 and TRBJ2-1, with a weak D call TRBD2 (6 bases). The CDR3 length is 14 residues. V was cut by 0 bases and J by 9 bases, with 12 bases left in between. Per the germline V gene, CDR1 is MNHNY and CDR2 is SVGAGI (reference sequence). CDR3: CASSYSEGPREQFF. In DNA form, the CDR3 reads TGTGCCAGCAGTTACTCGGAGGGACCCCGTGAGCAGTTCTTC.

This chain links TRBV5-4 with TRBJ2-7; TRBD2 matches at 12 bases. This CDR3 region has 17 residues. V shed 0 bases and J 1 base; nucleotides not matched to a gene: 5. CDR1 and CDR2 (germline): SGHNT, YYREEE (reference sequence). This chain's CDR3 is CASSLGLAGDQSYEQYF. The CDR3 coding sequence is TGTGCCAGCAGCTTGGGACTAGCGGGAGACCAGTCCTACGAGCAGTACTTC.

The CDR3 region is CASSERQGAEAFF. CDR3 sequence (DNA): TGTGCCAGTAGTGAACGACAGGGGGCGGAAGCTTTCTTT. This rearrangement joins TRBV19 to TRBJ1-1; the match to TRBD1 covers 10 bases. J gave up 8 bases and V 5 bases, and 5 bases lay outside the gene matches. Germline V gene lookup returns CDR1 LNHDA and CDR2 SQIVND (reference sequence). This CDR3 spans 13 amino acids.

The chain is built from TRBV30 and TRBJ2-3, with TRBD2 identical over 8 bases. The germline V gene has CDR1 GTSNPN and CDR2 SVGIG (reference sequence). With 0 bases clipped from V and 4 bases from J, the junction kept 3 bases outside the gene matches. This CDR3 is built from 14 residues. CDR3 DNA: TGTGCCTGGAGTGTCTCAGCGGGAGCAGATACGCAGTATTTT. Translating gives CAWSVSAGADTQYF.

CDR3 region: CASSLTSGDYNEQFF. The CDR3 DNA reads as TGTGCCAGCAGCCTCACTAGCGGGGACTACAATGAGCAGTTCTTC. The chain links TRBV4-2 to TRBJ2-1; 10 bases map to TRBD2. CDR3 size: 15 residues. Germline values: CDR1 LGHNA, CDR2 YNFKEQ. V lost 4 bases, J lost 3 bases, and 3 bases stayed unmatched.

The chain couples TRBV5-4 to TRBJ2-3; TRBD1 agrees at 7 bases. CDR3 length equals 13 residues. CDR1 SGHNT and CDR2 YYREEE come from the germline V gene (reference sequence). After removal of 1 base from V and 4 bases from J, the junction contained 0 bases not matched to a gene. CDR3 sequence reads: CASSLTGADTQYF. As DNA, the CDR3 is TGTGCCAGCAGCTTGACAGGGGCAGATACGCAGTATTTT.

The chain recombines TRBV2 with TRBJ2-4; 8 bases align to TRBD1. Germline V gene lookup returns CDR1 SNHLY and CDR2 FYNNEI. The CDR3 is made up of 13 amino acids. V shed 7 bases and J 6 bases; nucleotides not matched to a gene: 5. The chain's CDR3 is CASKRGQGNIQYF. DNA of the CDR3: TGTGCCAGCAAACGAGGACAGGGAAACATTCAGTACTTC.